This entry describes one TCR beta chain. Here immunoSEQ multiplex PCR was the method, and the copy in TCRdb shows in-frame clones only, minus some. The data show 80,000 or so clones, under 95% seen once. The CDR3 is 12 amino acids. V lost 8 bases and J lost 5; bases outside the gene matches: 4. The germline gives CDR1 SGHVS, CDR2 FNYEAQ. These data originate in a study of T cell changes during pregnancy in multiple sclerosis. The specimen comprised peripheral blood, sampled before pregnancy. This TCR was sampled from a female donor with multiple sclerosis, enrolled in a pregnancy study. This sequence joins TRBV7-6 and TRBJ2-7; 9 positions agree with TRBD1. CDR3 region: CASRGQGNEQYF. The CDR3 coding sequence is TGTGCCAGCCGGGGACAGGGAAACGAGCAGTACTTC.